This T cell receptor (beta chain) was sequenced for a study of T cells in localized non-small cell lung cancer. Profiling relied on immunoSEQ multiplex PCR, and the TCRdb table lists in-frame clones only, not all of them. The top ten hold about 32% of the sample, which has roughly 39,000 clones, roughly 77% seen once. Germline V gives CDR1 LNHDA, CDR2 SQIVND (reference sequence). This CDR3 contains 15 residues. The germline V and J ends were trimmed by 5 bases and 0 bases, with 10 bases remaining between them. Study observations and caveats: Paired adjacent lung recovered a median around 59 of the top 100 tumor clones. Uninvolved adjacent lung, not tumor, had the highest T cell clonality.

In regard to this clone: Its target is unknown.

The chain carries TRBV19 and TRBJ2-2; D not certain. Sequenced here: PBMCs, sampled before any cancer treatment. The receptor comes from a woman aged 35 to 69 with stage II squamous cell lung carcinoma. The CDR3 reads CASSSSASNTGELFF. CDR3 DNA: TGTGCCAGTAGTTCCTCTGCTTCGAACACCGGGGAGCTGTTTTTT.